A single sample is the source of the 9 T cell receptor beta chains below, sequenced in a study of T cell clonality in common variable immunodeficiency. The study, taken as a whole, reports: Fewer deletions and N-nucleotide insertions were reportedly seen in common variable immunodeficiency TCR beta sequences.

These receptors have no identified antigens. TCRdb's copy holds only in-frame clones and misses some; the assay was immunoSEQ multiplex PCR. This sample carries 14,000 or so clones, none of them present only once. The sequencing input was peripheral blood mononuclear cells. The receptors were gathered from a human donor with common variable immunodeficiency.

Regarding this clone: Read sequence stops 3 residues before the CDR3 end, and the germline J gene provides the missing end. The V call is TRBV18, the J call TRBJ2-7; 7 positions match TRBD1. The CDR3 has 12 amino acids. V dropped 3 bases and J dropped 6; count of bases not matched to a gene: 2. Germline CDR1 is KGHSH and CDR2 is LQKENI. The CDR3 region is CASSPTGPEQYF. The covered CDR3 bases are TGTGCCAGCTCACCGACAGGGCCCGAG.

Comment on this clone: The read finishes 3 residues shy of the CDR3 end, and the germline J gene is used to complete it. This chain links TRBV6-2 or TRBV6-3 with TRBJ2-7; TRBD2 matches at 8 bases. The CDR3 is made up of 14 amino acids. Trimming removed 7 bases from V and 2 bases from J; junction bases left unmatched: 7. Germline loops: CDR1 MNHEY, CDR2 SVGEGT. The CDR3 region is CASNGGAAPYEQYF. The CDR3 bases that were read are TGTGCCAGCAACGGGGGGGCGGCCCCCTACGAG.

This clone was observed a handful of times. The read is 3 residues too short to cover the CDR3 end, so that end is filled in from the germline J gene. The J gene is TRBJ2-5, the V gene TRBV7-9; no reliable D call. V lost 6 bases to trimming and J lost 4 bases, with 9 bases between them. The germline V gene encodes CDR1 SEHNR and CDR2 FQNEAQ (reference sequence). The CDR3 has 12 amino acids. The CDR3 bases that were read are TGTGCCAGCAGTCCAGCGATAGAGACC. Amino acid sequence: CASSPAIET. The full CDR3 sequence reads CASSPAIETQYF.

This clone appeared a few times. The observed sequence ends 3 residues before the CDR3 terminus, with the missing tail filled in from the germline J gene. The V gene is TRBV10-3, the J gene TRBJ2-5, with D unresolved. The V end was cut by 0 bases, the J end by 1 base, with 6 bases between. Germline V gene lookup returns CDR1 ENHRY and CDR2 SYGVKD. The CDR3 runs 14 residues. CDR3 sequence: CAISESNSQETQYF. The sequenced CDR3 bases are TGTGCCATCAGTGAGTCGAACAGCCAAGAGACC.

About this clone: The read finishes 3 residues shy of the CDR3 end, and the germline J gene is used to complete it. The rearrangement links TRBV18 to TRBJ1-2; no reliable D call. Trimming removed 1 base from V and 5 bases from J, with 17 bases in between. This CDR3 contains 16 residues. Germline lookup yields CDR1 KGHSH and CDR2 LQKENI. The CDR3 sequence: CASSPRHSRTVYGYTF. The DNA read from the CDR3 is TGTGCCAGCTCACCACGTCACAGTCGAACTGTTTATGGC.

In its sample, this clone was seen many times. The DNA ends 3 residues before the CDR3 does, and the rest of the CDR3 is filled in from the germline J gene. This chain links TRBV10-3 with TRBJ2-7; TRBD1 aligns across 7 bases. The germline gives CDR1 ENHRY, CDR2 SYGVKD. V shed 6 bases, J shed 0 bases, and the junction held 2 bases outside the gene matches. This CDR3 region has 13 residues. The CDR3 DNA, read in part, is TGTGCCATCAGGCAGGGGGACTCCTACGAG. This encodes CAIRQGDSYE. In full, the CDR3 reads CAIRQGDSYEQYF.

This clone was seen more than once but under ten times. The sequenced fragment ends 3 residues before the CDR3 boundary, so the rest is inferred from the germline J gene. The chain has TRBV7-6 and TRBJ2-7; possibly TRBD2 for D (5 bases). Germline V CDR1 and CDR2: SGHVS, FNYEAQ. The V end lost 4 bases, the J end lost 6 bases, and 10 bases lay between the germline ends. This CDR3 is built from 12 residues. The CDR3 here is CASSSYRGEQYF. The CDR3 DNA, read in part, is TGTGCCAGCAGCTCGTACCGGGGCGAG.

This clone was observed a few times. With the read ending 3 residues before the CDR3 end, the germline J gene is used to fill in that end. The rearrangement links TRBV7-9 to TRBJ2-1, with TRBD2 matching 12 bases. CDR3 size: 15 residues. V dropped 1 base and J dropped 7; count of bases not matched to a gene: 2. Germline CDR1 SEHNR, CDR2 FQNEAQ (reference sequence). Partial CDR3 DNA: TGTGCCAGCAGCTTAGGACTAGCGGGGGTTAATGAG. It yields the protein CASSLGLAGVNE. The whole CDR3 region reads CASSLGLAGVNEQFF.

There are a few counts of this clone. With the read ending 3 residues before the CDR3 end, the germline J gene is used to fill in that end. The chain joins TRBV20-1 to TRBJ2-7; D call uncertain. Trimming stripped 3 bases from V and 3 bases from J, with 9 bases between. The CDR3 is 12 amino acids. The V gene's germline CDR1 is DFQATT and CDR2 SNEGSKA (reference sequence). The DNA read from the CDR3 is TGCAGTGCTAGGTCCAGGAACTACGAG. It translates to CSARSRNYE. The CDR3 reads in full as CSARSRNYEQYF.